The rows below give T cell receptor beta chains drawn from one sample of a study of blood T cells in healthy people across ages. TCRdb re-derived calls from the 5' RACE reads in MiXCR, one entry per CDR3 protein. The table has approximately 900,000 distinct CDR3 sequences, around 49% seen once. Sequencing was performed on blood. These receptors originate from a man younger than 45 in good health. Each CDR3 is given without its conserved first and last residue. The order of the fields is V gene, CDR3 length, J gene, D gene, clone size, CDR3 protein. A D gene is named only where the DNA matches it firmly. For some rows the clone size is stated as once, few or many, or as a class when expanded; others skip it.

>TRBV6-5|13|TRBJ1-2|TRBD1|-
ASSPGDRKPYGYT
>TRBV6-2/TRBV6-3|11|TRBJ1-2|-|few
ASSYDNNYGYT
>TRBV5-5|13|TRBJ2-7|-|-
ASSLGGIRTYEQY
>TRBV3-1|13|TRBJ2-3|TRBD1|-
ASSKGQAFLNTQY
>TRBV29-1|10|TRBJ2-7|-|many
SVEGRDYEQY
>TRBV7-2|15|TRBJ2-6|-|-
ASGDTPLFSGANVLT
>TRBV6-6|10|TRBJ2-5|-|-
ASRSSEETQY
>TRBV9|13|-|-|-
ASSPSRAETYEQY
>TRBV20-1|13|-|-|-
SARRAGGRRETQY
>TRBV28|11|TRBJ2-7|-|-
ASIPDIPYEQY
>TRBV6-2/TRBV6-3|14|TRBJ1-6|-|-
AGSPGADSCNSPLH
>TRBV20-1|11|TRBJ2-1|-|-
SAEGGGRNEQF
>TRBV5-1|12|TRBJ2-1|-|-
ASSDGTPYNEQF
>TRBV7-2|15|TRBJ2-1|TRBD2|-
ASSLSSGGRHFDEQF
>TRBV24-1|15|TRBJ1-5|-|-
ATSDGGGQARNQPQH
>TRBV15|12|TRBJ1-5|-|-
ATSRSRPYQPQH
>TRBV6-6|13|TRBJ2-3|-|few
ASRPGRPSTDTQY
>TRBV7-2|11|-|-|few
ASSPPGTVEQY
>TRBV7-2|14|TRBJ1-6|-|-
ASSLGGRLSNSPLH
>TRBV28|13|TRBJ2-7|-|-
ASSPEGTTVYEQY
>TRBV4-1|13|TRBJ1-2|TRBD1|many
ASSQGTGAGLGYT
>TRBV6-2/TRBV6-3|14|TRBJ2-6|-|-
ASNLPTGTGANVLT
>TRBV14|14|TRBJ2-3|-|few
ASSQPRYPNTDTQY
>TRBV12-3/TRBV12-4|11|TRBJ2-5|-|-
ASSLRHVETQY
>TRBV6-2/TRBV6-3|11|TRBJ1-1|-|-
ASSSSGALKAF
>TRBV4-3|14|TRBJ2-1|-|few
ASSPTRRGPGNEQF
>TRBV28|12|TRBJ2-7|-|-
ASSLRTYSYEQY
>TRBV5-1|12|TRBJ1-4|-|-
ASSAGQQNEKLF
>TRBV12-3/TRBV12-4|13|TRBJ2-1|TRBD2|-
ASSFFGGAHNEQF
>TRBV4-1|15|TRBJ2-1|TRBD1|-
ASSQDTGGVSYNGQF
>TRBV7-9|15|TRBJ2-3|-|-
ASSLGSGGPSTDTQY
>TRBV20-1|16|TRBJ2-3|TRBD2|-
SARVPSGGYFGTDTQY
>TRBV6-4|13|TRBJ2-1|TRBD2|many
ASSELAGGYNEQF
>TRBV7-6|12|TRBJ1-2|-|-
ASSPSGGTYGYT
>TRBV7-9|13|TRBJ2-7|TRBD1|few
ASSLPGQSSYEQY
>TRBV2|13|TRBJ2-3|TRBD1|-
ASKKQGPSSDTQY
>TRBV2|10|TRBJ1-2|-|-
ASSVAGRGYT
>TRBV28|14|TRBJ2-5|TRBD2|-
ASTKLGLAAYNEQY
>TRBV20-1|11|TRBJ2-2|-|-
SASREDTGELF
>TRBV5-1|13|TRBJ1-1|TRBD1|-
ASSPTGQGRTEAF
>TRBV27|13|TRBJ2-1|TRBD2|-
ASSLSSGGPNEQF
>TRBV5-5|16|TRBJ2-7|TRBD2|-
ASSLAGGSGGIYNEQY
>TRBV29-1|8|TRBJ2-1|-|-
SVAYNGQF
>TRBV15|11|TRBJ2-5|-|few
ATSPDFQETQY
>TRBV4-1|13|TRBJ1-2|-|-
ASSHGQLGNYGYT
>TRBV12-3/TRBV12-4|12|TRBJ2-3|-|-
ASNSRESTDTQY
>TRBV27|15|TRBJ2-7|TRBD1|-
ASSLIRETGGKYEQY
>TRBV7-9|11|TRBJ2-7|-|few
ASSAFSSYEQY
>TRBV6-4|12|TRBJ2-7|TRBD1|-
ASRGTGDYNEQY
>TRBV7-2|13|TRBJ1-2|TRBD1|-
ASSLGGTGGDGYT
>TRBV6-2/TRBV6-3|11|TRBJ1-4|-|-
ASMGSTNEKLF
>TRBV12-3/TRBV12-4|11|TRBJ1-3|-|-
ASSSDSGNTIY
>TRBV20-1|12|TRBJ2-1|-|-
SPTGRDFNNEQF
>TRBV20-1|10|TRBJ1-5|-|-
SANLGDQPQH